This entry concerns a single T cell receptor beta chain. What it recognizes is unknown. This entry comes from a study of CD8 T cells in Susac syndrome. Study conclusions and caveats: Maximal CD8+ clonal expansion in Susac was observed within TEMRA cells and among active patients.

Trimming removed 7 bases from V and 0 bases from J; junction bases left unmatched: 4. Germline CDR1 and CDR2: SQVTM and ANQGSEA. This CDR3 comprises 14 residues. RNA totalling roughly 0.45 to 1 ug underwent reverse transcription with random hexamers. Across 54 Vbeta and 13 Jbeta, TCR beta CDR3 was amplified with immunoSEQ multiplex PCR. Using its own MiXCR run on the immunoSEQ multiplex PCR reads, TCRdb lists one record per CDR3 protein. The sample consists of some 100,000 distinct CDR3 sequences, approximately 95% of them appearing once. The receptor comes from a human donor with Susac syndrome. The specimen sequenced was CD8+ T cells from PBMCs. V usage is TRBV29-1 and J usage is TRBJ2-2; 8 bases are a match to TRBD2. The CDR3 is CSARGGANTGELFF. The DNA of the CDR3 is TGCAGCGCCCGGGGGGGGGCGAACACCGGGGAGCTGTTTTTT.